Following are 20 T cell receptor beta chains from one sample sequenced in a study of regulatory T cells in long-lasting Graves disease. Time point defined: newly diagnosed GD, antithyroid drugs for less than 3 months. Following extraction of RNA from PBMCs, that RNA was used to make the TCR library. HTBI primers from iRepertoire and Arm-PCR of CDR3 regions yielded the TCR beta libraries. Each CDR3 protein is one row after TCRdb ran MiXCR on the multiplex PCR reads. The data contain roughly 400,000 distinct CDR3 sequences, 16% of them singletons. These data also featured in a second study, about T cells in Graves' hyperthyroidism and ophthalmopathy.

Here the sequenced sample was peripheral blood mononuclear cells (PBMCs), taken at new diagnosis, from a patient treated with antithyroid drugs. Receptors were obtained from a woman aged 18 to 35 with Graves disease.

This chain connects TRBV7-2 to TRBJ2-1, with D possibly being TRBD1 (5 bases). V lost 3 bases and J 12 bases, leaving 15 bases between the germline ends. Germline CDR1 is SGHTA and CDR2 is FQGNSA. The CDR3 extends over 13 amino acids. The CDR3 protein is CASSFRVAQWQFF. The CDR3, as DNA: TGTGCCAGCAGCTTCAGGGTTGCCCAGTGGCAGTTCTTC.

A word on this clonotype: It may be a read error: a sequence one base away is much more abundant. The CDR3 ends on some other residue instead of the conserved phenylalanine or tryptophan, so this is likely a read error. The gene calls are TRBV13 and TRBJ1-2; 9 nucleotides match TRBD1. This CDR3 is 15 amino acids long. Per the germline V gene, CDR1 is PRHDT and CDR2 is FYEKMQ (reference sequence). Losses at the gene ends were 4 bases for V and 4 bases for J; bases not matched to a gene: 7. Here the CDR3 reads CASSSRTGEGYGYTL. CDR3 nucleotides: TGTGCCAGCAGCTCCAGGACAGGGGAGGGCTATGGCTACACCCTC.

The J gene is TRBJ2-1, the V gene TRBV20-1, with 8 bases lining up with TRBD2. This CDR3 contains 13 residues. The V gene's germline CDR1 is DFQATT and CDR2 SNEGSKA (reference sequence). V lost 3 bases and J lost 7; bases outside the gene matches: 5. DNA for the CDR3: TGCAGTGCTAGTTCGGGAGGGGAGAATGAGCAGTTCTTC. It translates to CSASSGGENEQFF.

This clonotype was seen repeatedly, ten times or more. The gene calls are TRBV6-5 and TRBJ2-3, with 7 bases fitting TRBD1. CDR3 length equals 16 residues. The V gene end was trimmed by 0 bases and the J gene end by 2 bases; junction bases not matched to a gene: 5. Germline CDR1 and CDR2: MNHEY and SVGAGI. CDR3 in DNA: TGTGCCAGCAGTTACTCGACAGGGACCAACACAGATACGCAGTATTTT. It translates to CASSYSTGTNTDTQYF.

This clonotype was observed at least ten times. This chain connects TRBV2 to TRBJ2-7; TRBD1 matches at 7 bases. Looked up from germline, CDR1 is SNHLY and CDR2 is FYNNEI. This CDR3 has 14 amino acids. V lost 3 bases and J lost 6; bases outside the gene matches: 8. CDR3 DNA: TGTGCCAGCAGTGAGACAGGGCCCAGCATCGAGCAGTACTTC. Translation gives CASSETGPSIEQYF.

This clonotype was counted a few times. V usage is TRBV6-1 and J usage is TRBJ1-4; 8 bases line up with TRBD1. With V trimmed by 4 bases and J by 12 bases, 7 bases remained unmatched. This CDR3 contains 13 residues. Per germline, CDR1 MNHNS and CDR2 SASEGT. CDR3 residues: CASSGGQGVELFF. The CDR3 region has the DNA TGTGCCAGCAGTGGCGGACAGGGAGTGGAACTGTTTTTT.

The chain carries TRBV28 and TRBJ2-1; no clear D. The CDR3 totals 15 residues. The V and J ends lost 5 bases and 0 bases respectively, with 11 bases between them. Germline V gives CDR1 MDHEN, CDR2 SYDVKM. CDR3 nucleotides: TGTGCCAGCAGTCGTATGCGAAGCTCCTACAATGAGCAGTTCTTC. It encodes CASSRMRSSYNEQFF. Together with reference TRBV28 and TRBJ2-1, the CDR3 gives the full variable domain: DVKVTQSSRYLVKRTGEKVFLECVQDMDHENMFWYRQDPGLGLRLIYFSYDVKMKEKGDIPEGYSVSREKKERFSLILESASTNQTSMYLCASSRMRSSYNEQFFGPGTRLTVL.

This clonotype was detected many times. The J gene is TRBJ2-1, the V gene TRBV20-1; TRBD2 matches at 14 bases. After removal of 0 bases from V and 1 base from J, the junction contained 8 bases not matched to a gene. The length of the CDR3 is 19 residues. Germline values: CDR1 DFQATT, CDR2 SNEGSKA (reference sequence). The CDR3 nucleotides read TGCAGTGCTAGAGATCTGGGACTAGCGGGAGAAGGGTCCTACAATGAGCAGTTCTTC. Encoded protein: CSARDLGLAGEGSYNEQFF.

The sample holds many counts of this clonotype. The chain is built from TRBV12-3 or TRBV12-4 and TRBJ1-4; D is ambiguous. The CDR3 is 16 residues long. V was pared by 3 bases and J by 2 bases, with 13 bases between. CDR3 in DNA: TGTGCCAGCAGTTTCCTCCGGGGATCGACTAATGAAAAACTGTTTTTT. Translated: CASSFLRGSTNEKLFF.

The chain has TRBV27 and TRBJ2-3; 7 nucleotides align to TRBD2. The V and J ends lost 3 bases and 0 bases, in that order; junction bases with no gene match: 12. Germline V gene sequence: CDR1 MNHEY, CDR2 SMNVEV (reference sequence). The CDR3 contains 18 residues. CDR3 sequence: CASSFLSGTYRSTDTQYF. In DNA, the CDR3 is TGTGCCAGCAGTTTTTTGAGCGGGACCTACCGTAGCACAGATACGCAGTATTTT.

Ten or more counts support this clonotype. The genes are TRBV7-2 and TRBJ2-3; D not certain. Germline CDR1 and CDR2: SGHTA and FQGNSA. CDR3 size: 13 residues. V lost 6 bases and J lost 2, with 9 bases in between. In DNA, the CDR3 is TGTGCCAGCAGGGGCGGAGCCACAGATACGCAGTATTTT. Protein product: CASRGGATDTQYF.

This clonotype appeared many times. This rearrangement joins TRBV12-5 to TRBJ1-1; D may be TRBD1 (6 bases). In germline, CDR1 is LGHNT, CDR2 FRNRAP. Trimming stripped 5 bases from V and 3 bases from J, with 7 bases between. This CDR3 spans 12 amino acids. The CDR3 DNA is TGTGCTAGTGGTCCAGGGGACACTGAAGCTTTCTTT. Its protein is CASGPGDTEAFF.

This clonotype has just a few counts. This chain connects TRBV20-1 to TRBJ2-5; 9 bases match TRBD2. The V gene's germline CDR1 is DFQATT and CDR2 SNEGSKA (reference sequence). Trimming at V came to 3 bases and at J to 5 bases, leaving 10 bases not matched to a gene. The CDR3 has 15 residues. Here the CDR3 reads CSASDLAGSSETQYF. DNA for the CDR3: TGCAGTGCTAGTGATCTAGCGGGAAGCAGCGAGACCCAGTACTTC.

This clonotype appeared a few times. CDR3 nucleotides: TGTGCCAGTAGTTCGACTAGCGGGTACGAGCAGTACTTC. Residues: CASSSTSGYEQYF. V and J are TRBV19 and TRBJ2-7; 10 nucleotides line up with TRBD2. The CDR3 loop spans 13 amino acids. Germline CDR1 is LNHDA and CDR2 is SQIVND (reference sequence). With 5 bases clipped from V and 4 bases from J, the junction kept 2 bases outside the gene matches.

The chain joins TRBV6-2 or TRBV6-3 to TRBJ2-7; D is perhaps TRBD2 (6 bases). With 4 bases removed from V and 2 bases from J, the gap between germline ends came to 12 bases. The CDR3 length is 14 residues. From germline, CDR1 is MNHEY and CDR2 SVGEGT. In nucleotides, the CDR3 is TGTGCCAGCAGTTCCGGGACTGACACCTACGAGCAGTACTTC. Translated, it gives CASSSGTDTYEQYF.

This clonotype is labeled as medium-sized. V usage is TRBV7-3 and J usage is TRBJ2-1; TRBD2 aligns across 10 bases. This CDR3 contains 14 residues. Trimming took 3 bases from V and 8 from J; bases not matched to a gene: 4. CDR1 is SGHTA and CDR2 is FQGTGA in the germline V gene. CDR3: CASSFTGTSDEQFF. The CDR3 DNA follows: TGTGCCAGCAGCTTCACCGGGACTAGCGATGAGCAGTTCTTC.

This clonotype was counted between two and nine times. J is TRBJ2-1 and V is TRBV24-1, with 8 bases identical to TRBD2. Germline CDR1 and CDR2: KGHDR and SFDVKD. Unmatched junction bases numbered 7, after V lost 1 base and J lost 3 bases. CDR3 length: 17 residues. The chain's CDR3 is CATSDFISGNSYNEQFF. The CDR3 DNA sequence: TGTGCCACCAGTGATTTCATTAGCGGGAATAGCTACAATGAGCAGTTCTTC.

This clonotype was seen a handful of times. The CDR3 DNA sequence: TGTGCCAGCACCGACGTACGCAATCAGCCCCAGCATTTT. This codes for CASTDVRNQPQHF. The chain couples TRBV6-2 or TRBV6-3 to TRBJ1-5; the D is unclear. The germline V gene has CDR1 MNHEY and CDR2 SVGEGT. The CDR3 extends over 13 amino acids. V lost 7 bases and J lost 2, with 9 bases in between.

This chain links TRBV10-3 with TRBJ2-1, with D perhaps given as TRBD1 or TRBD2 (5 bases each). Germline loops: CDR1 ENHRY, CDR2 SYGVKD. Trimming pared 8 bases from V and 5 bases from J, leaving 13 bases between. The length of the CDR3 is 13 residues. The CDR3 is CAILRDLNNEQFF. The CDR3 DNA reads TGTGCCATCCTCCGGGACCTGAACAATGAGCAGTTCTTC.

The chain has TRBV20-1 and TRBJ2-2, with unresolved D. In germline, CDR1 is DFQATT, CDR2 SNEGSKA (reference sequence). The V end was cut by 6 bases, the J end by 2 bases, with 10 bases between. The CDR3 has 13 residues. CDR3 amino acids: CSAVISNTGELFF. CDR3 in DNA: TGCAGTGCGGTTATTAGCAACACCGGGGAGCTGTTTTTT.